This entry lists 28 T cell receptor beta chains sequenced from one sample in a study of CD8 T cells in Susac syndrome. The RNA, about 0.45 to 1 ug, was put through reverse transcription using random hexamers. Each CDR3 protein is one row after TCRdb ran MiXCR on the immunoSEQ multiplex PCR reads. This sample carries roughly 190,000 distinct CDR3 sequences, roughly 91% of them seen once, and the ten largest clones take around 0.079%. Sequences were obtained from CD4+ T cells from PBMCs. These receptors were collected from a human donor with Susac syndrome.

V and J are TRBV19 and TRBJ1-6; D gene ambiguous. Trimming left V 9 bases short and J 0 bases short, with 21 bases between. In germline, CDR1 is LNHDA, CDR2 SQIVND (reference sequence). The CDR3 contains 18 residues. CDR3 nucleotides: TGTGCCAGCAACTCTGACGGTTATACAAGCTCCTATAATTCACCCCTCCACTTT. Translating it yields CASNSDGYTSSYNSPLHF.

For the CDR3, the DNA is TGTGCCACCAGCCGGAGGACTAGCGACGAGCAGTACTTC. Its protein is CATSRRTSDEQYF. V is TRBV15 and J is TRBJ2-7; 9 bases agree with TRBD2. CDR1 and CDR2 (germline): LNHNV, YYDKDF (reference sequence). V gave up 5 bases and J gave up 5 bases; unmatched junction bases: 4. This CDR3 has 13 amino acids.

V usage is TRBV29-1 and J usage is TRBJ2-1, with a weak D call TRBD1 (5 bases). The CDR3 covers 15 residues. V gave up 6 bases and J gave up 10 bases, with 25 bases separating them. CDR1 is SQVTM and CDR2 is ANQGSEA in the germline V gene. In nucleotides, the CDR3 is TGCAGCGTAGCCTTAAGGGGCAAGTTTACCGGGGAGCAGTTCTTC. Translated, it gives CSVALRGKFTGEQFF.

The chain is built from TRBV3-1 and TRBJ1-1, with TRBD1 as a possible D gene (5 bases). The germline V gene has CDR1 LGHDT and CDR2 YNNKEL (reference sequence). The CDR3 totals 16 residues. V lost 4 bases to trimming and J lost 5 bases, with 20 bases between them. In DNA, the CDR3 is TGTGCCAGCAGCCTCTCTTCGAGGGGTGGAGGGACTGAAGCTTTCTTT. Protein product: CASSLSSRGGGTEAFF.

The chain is built from TRBV6-5 and TRBJ2-7; possibly TRBD1 or TRBD2 for D (5 bases each). CDR3 length: 14 amino acids. V lost 4 bases and J 5 bases, leaving 15 bases between the germline ends. From germline, CDR1 is MNHEY and CDR2 SVGAGI. CDR3 region: CASSSPGRRHEQYF. As DNA, the CDR3 is TGTGCCAGCAGTTCCCCGGGACGGCGCCACGAGCAGTACTTC.

CDR3 nucleotide sequence: TGTGCCAGCAGCTTAGGAGCGGGAGTTCTCGAGCAGTACTTC. This encodes CASSLGAGVLEQYF. This chain uses TRBV7-9 with TRBJ2-7, with TRBD2 identical over 8 bases. The CDR3 is made up of 14 amino acids. With 1 base clipped from V and 6 bases from J, the junction kept 5 bases outside the gene matches. The V gene's germline CDR1 is SEHNR and CDR2 FQNEAQ (reference sequence).

This clonotype was found a few times. For the CDR3, the DNA is TGTGCCAGCAGGATCAGGGTTAGCTCCTACGAGCAGTACTTC. Translated: CASRIRVSSYEQYF. The chain has TRBV2 and TRBJ2-7; TRBD1 might be the D (5 bases). The germline gives CDR1 SNHLY, CDR2 FYNNEI. The length of the CDR3 is 14 residues. V shed 6 bases and J shed 0 bases, with 12 bases lying between them.

The chain joins TRBV7-3 to TRBJ2-1, with D unresolved. This CDR3 spans 16 amino acids. Germline V gives CDR1 SGHTA, CDR2 FQGTGA. Trimming took off 1 base at V and 4 bases at J, with 14 bases between the two ends. The CDR3 nucleotides read TGTGCCAGCAGCTTAAAGGTTGGAGTAGAGTACAATGAGCAGTTCTTC. Translating gives CASSLKVGVEYNEQFF.

The chain recombines TRBV20-1 with TRBJ1-5; D might be TRBD1 (5 bases). Germline assignment: CDR1 DFQATT and CDR2 SNEGSKA (reference sequence). The CDR3 totals 14 residues. Trimming took off 3 bases at V and 2 bases at J, with 11 bases between the two ends. In DNA form, the CDR3 reads TGCAGTGCTAGTCGCAGGGCGGGCAATCAGCCCCAGCATTTT. Translating it yields CSASRRAGNQPQHF.

This clonotype was seen more than once but under ten times. The rearrangement joins TRBV18 to TRBJ2-7; 9 bases agree with TRBD1. Germline CDR1 and CDR2: KGHSH and LQKENI. This CDR3 has 13 amino acids. V trimming: 4 bases; J trimming: 4 bases; junction bases outside the gene matches: 2. CDR3 amino acids: CASSLGQGYEQYF. The CDR3 region has the DNA TGTGCCAGCTCACTGGGACAGGGATACGAGCAGTACTTC.

V usage is TRBV20-1 and J usage is TRBJ2-3; D might be TRBD2 (6 bases). This CDR3 comprises 14 residues. The germline V and J ends were trimmed by 1 base and 1 base, with 9 bases remaining between them. Germline assignment: CDR1 DFQATT and CDR2 SNEGSKA (reference sequence). The CDR3 loop is CSARVASGTDTQYF. The CDR3 nucleotides are TGCAGTGCTAGAGTAGCTAGCGGCACAGATACGCAGTATTTT.

The gene calls are TRBV10-3 and TRBJ2-5; tentatively, D is TRBD1 (6 bases). Germline V gene lookup returns CDR1 ENHRY and CDR2 SYGVKD. V lost 7 bases and J 3 bases, leaving 15 bases between the germline ends. This CDR3 is 14 amino acids long. The chain's CDR3 is CAITRDTTEETQYF. The CDR3, as DNA: TGTGCCATCACACGGGACACTACGGAAGAGACCCAGTACTTC.

The chain uses TRBV5-5 and TRBJ2-1; 7 bases match TRBD1. This CDR3 is 16 amino acids long. The germline gives CDR1 SGHKS, CDR2 YYEKEE (reference sequence). Unmatched junction bases numbered 14, after V lost 4 bases and J lost 7 bases. CDR3 in DNA: TGTGCCAGCAGCAAAGACAGGGCGGGTGTTGGAAATGAGCAGTTCTTC. Translation gives CASSKDRAGVGNEQFF.

The chain is built from TRBV20-1 and TRBJ2-1, with D perhaps being TRBD1 or TRBD2 (5 bases each). V was clipped by 2 bases and J by 5 bases, with 13 bases between them. The CDR3 has 14 residues. Germline loops: CDR1 DFQATT, CDR2 SNEGSKA (reference sequence). Here the CDR3 DNA reads TGCAGTGCTAGAAAGGTCCGAGGGGACAATGAGCAGTTCTTC. It encodes CSARKVRGDNEQFF.

The chain recombines TRBV25-1 with TRBJ2-1, with a weak D call TRBD2 (6 bases). The germline V gene has CDR1 MGHDK and CDR2 SYGVNS. The CDR3 consists of 14 residues. Trimming removed 5 bases from V and 9 bases from J, with 17 bases in between. For the CDR3, the DNA is TGTGCCAGCAGTCCACTCGGGGGAGGACGTGAGCAGTTCTTC. Translation gives CASSPLGGGREQFF. The full variable domain, in which reference TRBV25-1 and TRBJ2-1 provide the parts outside the CDR3, is EADIYQTPRYLVIGTGKKITLECSQTMGHDKMYWYQQDPGMELHLIHYSYGVNSTEKGDLSSESTVSRIRTEHFPLTLESARPSHTSQYLCASSPLGGGREQFFGPGTRLTVL.

A single count supports this clonotype. V and J are TRBV20-1 and TRBJ1-1; tentatively, D is TRBD1 (6 bases). This CDR3 is 13 amino acids long. V lost 0 bases and J lost 1, with 6 bases in between. CDR1 and CDR2 (germline): DFQATT, SNEGSKA (reference sequence). The CDR3 nucleotides are TGCAGTGCTAGAGAGGACAGGAACACTGAAGCTTTCTTT. It yields the protein CSAREDRNTEAFF.

The genes are TRBV20-1 and TRBJ2-2, with D possibly being TRBD1 (5 bases). This CDR3 comprises 13 residues. The V gene lost 6 bases and the J gene lost 4 bases, with 12 bases spanning the gap. Germline-derived CDR1 and CDR2 are DFQATT and SNEGSKA (reference sequence). DNA of the CDR3: TGCAGTGCCTCAGGGATTGGCACCGGGGAGCTGTTTTTT. Encoded protein: CSASGIGTGELFF.

The genes are TRBV6-1 and TRBJ2-7, with 11 bases identical to TRBD1. V trimming: 7 bases; J trimming: 7 bases; junction bases outside the gene matches: 15. This CDR3 is 16 amino acids long. From germline, CDR1 is MNHNS and CDR2 SASEGT. The CDR3 DNA is TGTGCCAGCAATCGGAGGCCGGGACAGGGGGTAGAGGAGCAGTACTTC. It encodes CASNRRPGQGVEEQYF.

This clonotype was seen once. The rearrangement uses TRBV6-5 and TRBJ2-5, with 9 bases identical to TRBD1. J gave up 0 bases and V 5 bases, and 4 bases lay outside the gene matches. The germline V gene encodes CDR1 MNHEY and CDR2 SVGAGI. The CDR3 has 15 amino acids. CDR3 DNA sequence: TGTGCCAGCAGTGCCGGGACAGGGTACCAAGAGACCCAGTACTTC. Encoded protein: CASSAGTGYQETQYF.

The chain employs TRBV25-1 and TRBJ1-1; possible D gene TRBD1, 5 bases. CDR3 length equals 12 residues. Trimming took 6 bases from V and 4 from J, leaving 9 bases between them. CDR1 and CDR2 (germline): MGHDK, SYGVNS. CDR3 nucleotide sequence: TGTGCCAGCAGGACAGAAGTCACTGAAGCTTTCTTT. Translation gives CASRTEVTEAFF.

The chain carries TRBV27 and TRBJ2-7; perhaps TRBD1 as D (5 bases). V lost 1 base, J lost 4 bases, and 17 bases lay in between. Germline assignment: CDR1 MNHEY and CDR2 SMNVEV (reference sequence). This CDR3 is 16 amino acids long. Written as DNA, the CDR3 is TGTGCCAGCAGTTTATACCCCTCTAGGGGTAGGTACGAGCAGTACTTC. Its protein product is CASSLYPSRGRYEQYF.

The V gene is TRBV5-1, the J gene TRBJ1-2, with TRBD1 as a possible D gene (5 bases). The CDR3 consists of 17 residues. Germline CDR1 SGHRS, CDR2 YFSETQ. Deletions cut 2 bases from V and 4 bases from J, with 21 bases between. The CDR3 DNA reads TGCGCCAGCAGCTTATCGACTGCTAATGGAGGGACCTATGGCTACACCTTC. Translating it yields CASSLSTANGGTYGYTF.

This clonotype was picked up one time. V usage is TRBV12-3 or TRBV12-4 and J usage is TRBJ2-1; 9 bases are shared with TRBD1. J gave up 9 bases and V 5 bases, and 8 bases lay outside the gene matches. The CDR3 has 14 amino acids. CDR3 sequence: CASSRDRVRGEQFF. The DNA of the CDR3 is TGTGCCAGCAGTCGGGACAGGGTTCGGGGTGAGCAGTTCTTC.

J is TRBJ1-3 and V is TRBV30, with D hard to call. Trimming stripped 2 bases from V and 0 bases from J, with 5 bases between. Per the germline V gene, CDR1 is GTSNPN and CDR2 is SVGIG (reference sequence). The CDR3 contains 13 residues. Here the CDR3 reads CAWSITSGNTIYF. Written as DNA, the CDR3 is TGTGCCTGGAGTATCACCTCTGGAAACACCATATATTTT.

On this clonotype itself: Germline is not matched at one junction end, which may reflect a read error. The chain couples TRBV5-1 to TRBJ2-6; 7 positions agree with TRBD1. Germline V lookup: CDR1 SGHRS, CDR2 YFSETQ. CDR3 length equals 15 residues. CDR3 residues: CASRTGFSGANILTF. As DNA, the CDR3 is TGCGCCAGCAGGACAGGGTTCTCTGGGGCCAACATCCTGACTTTC.

This chain joins TRBV20-1 and TRBJ1-1, with 7 nucleotides matching TRBD1. The CDR3 covers 14 residues. V lost 4 bases to trimming and J lost 0 bases; unmatched junction nucleotides: 5. Per germline, CDR1 DFQATT and CDR2 SNEGSKA (reference sequence). The CDR3 sequence is CSATKTGMNTEAFF. CDR3 nucleotides: TGCAGTGCTACTAAGACAGGGATGAACACTGAAGCTTTCTTT.

This chain joins TRBV9 and TRBJ1-6, with 7 bases matching TRBD1. CDR3 length equals 15 residues. The germline CDR1 and CDR2 sequences are SGDLS and YYNGEE. V shed 2 bases and J 3 bases; nucleotides not matched to a gene: 2. For the CDR3, the DNA is TGTGCCAGCAGCGTGGACAGGAGCTATAATTCACCCCTCCACTTT. Its protein product is CASSVDRSYNSPLHF.

V is TRBV29-1 and J is TRBJ1-1, with D hard to call. CDR3 length: 12 amino acids. V lost 4 bases to trimming and J lost 6 bases, with 12 bases between them. Germline values: CDR1 SQVTM, CDR2 ANQGSEA. CDR3 in DNA: TGCAGCGTTGTTCGGAACAGTCCTGAAGCTTTCTTT. It is translated as CSVVRNSPEAFF. Using reference TRBV29-1 and TRBJ1-1 for the parts outside the CDR3, the full variable domain is SAVISQKPSRDICQRGTSLTIQCQVDSQVTMMFWYRQQPGQSLTLIATANQGSEATYESGFVIDKFPISRPNLTFSTLTVSNMSPEDSSIYLCSVVRNSPEAFFGQGTRLTVV.